This TCR beta chain emerged from a study of T cell changes during pregnancy in multiple sclerosis. The repertoire was sequenced with immunoSEQ multiplex PCR; TCRdb's copy has only in-frame clones and lacks some. Of approximately 90,000 clones listed, approximately 90% were seen once; the top ten hold approximately 0.99%. The CDR3 runs to 15 residues. Germline trimming cut 3 bases from V and 5 bases from J; bases unmatched to any gene: 8. Germline CDR1 and CDR2: MNHEY and SMNVEV (reference sequence). This receptor was identified in a female donor with multiple sclerosis, enrolled in a pregnancy study. The V gene is TRBV27, the J gene TRBJ2-5; 8 nucleotides line up with TRBD1. The material sequenced was peripheral blood, taken before pregnancy. The CDR3 is CASSFSGGSFETQYF. CDR3 DNA sequence: TGTGCCAGCAGTTTTTCAGGGGGCTCTTTTGAGACCCAGTACTTC.